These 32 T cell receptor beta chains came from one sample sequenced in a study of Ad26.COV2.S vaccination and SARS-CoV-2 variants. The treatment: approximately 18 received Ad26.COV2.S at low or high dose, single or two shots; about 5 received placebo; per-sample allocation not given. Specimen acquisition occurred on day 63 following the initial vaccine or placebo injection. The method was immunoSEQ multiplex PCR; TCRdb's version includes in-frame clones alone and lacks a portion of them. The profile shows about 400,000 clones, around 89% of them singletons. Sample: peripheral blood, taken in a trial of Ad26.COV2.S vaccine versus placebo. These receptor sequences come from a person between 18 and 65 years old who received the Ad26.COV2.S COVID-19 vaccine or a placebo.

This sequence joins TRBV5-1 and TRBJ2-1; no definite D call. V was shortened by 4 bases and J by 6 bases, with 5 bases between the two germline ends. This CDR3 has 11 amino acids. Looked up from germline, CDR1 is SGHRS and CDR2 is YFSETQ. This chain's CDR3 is CASSILNEQFF. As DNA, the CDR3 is TGCGCCAGCAGCATCCTCAATGAGCAGTTCTTC.

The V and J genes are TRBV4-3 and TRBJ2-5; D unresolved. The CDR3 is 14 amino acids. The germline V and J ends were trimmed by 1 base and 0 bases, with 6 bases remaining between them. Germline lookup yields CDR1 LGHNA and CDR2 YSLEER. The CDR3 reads CASSQVSYQETQYF. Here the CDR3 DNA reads TGCGCCAGCAGCCAAGTTAGCTACCAAGAGACCCAGTACTTC.

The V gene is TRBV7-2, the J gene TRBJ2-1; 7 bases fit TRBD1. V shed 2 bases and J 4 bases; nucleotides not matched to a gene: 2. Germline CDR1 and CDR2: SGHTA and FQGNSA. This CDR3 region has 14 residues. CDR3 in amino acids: CASSLNRGYNEQFF. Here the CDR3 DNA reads TGTGCCAGCAGCTTAAACAGGGGATACAATGAGCAGTTCTTC.

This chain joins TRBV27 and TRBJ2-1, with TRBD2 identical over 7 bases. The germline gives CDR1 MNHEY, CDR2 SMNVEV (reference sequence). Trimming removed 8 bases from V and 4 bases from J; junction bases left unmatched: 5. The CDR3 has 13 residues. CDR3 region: CASFGDYYNEQFF. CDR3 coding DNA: TGTGCCAGCTTCGGGGACTATTACAATGAGCAGTTCTTC.

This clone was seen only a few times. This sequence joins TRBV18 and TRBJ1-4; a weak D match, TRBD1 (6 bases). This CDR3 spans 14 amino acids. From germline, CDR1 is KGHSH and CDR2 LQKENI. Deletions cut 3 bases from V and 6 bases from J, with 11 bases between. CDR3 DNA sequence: TGTGCCAGCTCACCCCTAGGGGGGTATGAAAAACTGTTTTTT. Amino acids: CASSPLGGYEKLFF.

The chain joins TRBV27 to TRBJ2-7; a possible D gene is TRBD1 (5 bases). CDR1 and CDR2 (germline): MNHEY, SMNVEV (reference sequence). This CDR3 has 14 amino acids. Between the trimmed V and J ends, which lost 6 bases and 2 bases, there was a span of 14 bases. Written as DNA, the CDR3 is TGTGCCAGCAGATACAGGATCACTGCCTACGAGCAGTACTTC. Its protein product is CASRYRITAYEQYF.

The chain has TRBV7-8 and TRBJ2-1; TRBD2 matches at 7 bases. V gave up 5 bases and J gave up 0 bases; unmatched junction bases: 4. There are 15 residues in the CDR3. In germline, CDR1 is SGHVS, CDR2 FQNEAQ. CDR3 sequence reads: CASSPSGVSYNEQFF. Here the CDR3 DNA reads TGTGCCAGCAGCCCAAGCGGGGTCTCCTACAATGAGCAGTTCTTC.

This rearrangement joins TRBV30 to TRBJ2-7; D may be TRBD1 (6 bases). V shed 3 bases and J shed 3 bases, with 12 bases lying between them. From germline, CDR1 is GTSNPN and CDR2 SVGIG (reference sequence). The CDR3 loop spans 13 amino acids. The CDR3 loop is CAWRPGALYEQYF. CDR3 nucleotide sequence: TGTGCCTGGAGACCAGGGGCCCTCTACGAGCAGTACTTC.

The CDR3 protein is CASSRGTSGRFGDTQYF. CDR3 nucleotides: TGCGCCAGCAGCCGAGGGACTAGCGGCCGCTTTGGAGATACGCAGTATTTT. The chain combines TRBV4-1 with TRBJ2-3; 11 bases line up with TRBD2. Unmatched junction bases numbered 11, after V lost 4 bases and J lost 5 bases. The CDR3 spans 17 residues. The germline gives CDR1 MGHRA, CDR2 YSYEKL.

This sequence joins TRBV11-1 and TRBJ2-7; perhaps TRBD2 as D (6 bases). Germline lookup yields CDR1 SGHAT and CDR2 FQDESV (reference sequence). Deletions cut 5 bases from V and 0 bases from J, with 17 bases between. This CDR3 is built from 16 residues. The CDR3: CASSPRDGRSSYEQYF. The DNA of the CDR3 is TGTGCCAGCAGCCCCCGGGATGGGAGGAGCTCCTACGAGCAGTACTTC.

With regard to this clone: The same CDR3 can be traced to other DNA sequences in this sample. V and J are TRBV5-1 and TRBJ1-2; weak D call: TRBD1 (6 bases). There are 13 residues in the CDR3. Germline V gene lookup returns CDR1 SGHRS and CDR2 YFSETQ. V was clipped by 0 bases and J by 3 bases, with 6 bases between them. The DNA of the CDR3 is TGCGCCAGCAGCTTGGCAGGGGACTATGGCTACACCTTC. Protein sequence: CASSLAGDYGYTF.

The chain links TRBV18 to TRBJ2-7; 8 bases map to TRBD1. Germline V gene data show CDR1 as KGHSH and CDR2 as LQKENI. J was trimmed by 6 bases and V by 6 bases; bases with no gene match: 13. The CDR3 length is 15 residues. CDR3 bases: TGTGCCAGCTCGCCCCCGGACAGGGTACTTCGCGAGCAGTACTTC. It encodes CASSPPDRVLREQYF.

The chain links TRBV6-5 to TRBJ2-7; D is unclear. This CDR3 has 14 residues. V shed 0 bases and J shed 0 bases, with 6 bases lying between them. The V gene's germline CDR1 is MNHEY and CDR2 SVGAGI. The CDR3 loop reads CASSYSESSYEQYF. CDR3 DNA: TGTGCCAGCAGTTACTCAGAGAGCTCCTACGAGCAGTACTTC.

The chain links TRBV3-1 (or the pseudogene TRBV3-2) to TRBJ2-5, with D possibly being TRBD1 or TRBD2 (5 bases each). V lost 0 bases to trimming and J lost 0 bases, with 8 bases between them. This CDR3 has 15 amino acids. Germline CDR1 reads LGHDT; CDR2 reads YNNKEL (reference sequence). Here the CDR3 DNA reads TGTGCCAGCAGCCAAGACAGGGAGTACCAAGAGACCCAGTACTTC. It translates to CASSQDREYQETQYF.

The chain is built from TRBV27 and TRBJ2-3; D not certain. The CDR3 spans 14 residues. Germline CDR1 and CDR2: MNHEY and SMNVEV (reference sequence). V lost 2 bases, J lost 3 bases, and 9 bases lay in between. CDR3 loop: CASSLGVSTDTQYF. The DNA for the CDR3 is TGTGCCAGCAGTTTAGGGGTTTCTACAGATACGCAGTATTTT.

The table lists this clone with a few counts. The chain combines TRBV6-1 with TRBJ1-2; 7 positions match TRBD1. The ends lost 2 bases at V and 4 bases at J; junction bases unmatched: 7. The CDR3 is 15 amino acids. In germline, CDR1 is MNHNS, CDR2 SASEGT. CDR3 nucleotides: TGTGCCAGCAGTGAACTGGACAGGTGGGGCTATGGCTACACCTTC. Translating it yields CASSELDRWGYGYTF.

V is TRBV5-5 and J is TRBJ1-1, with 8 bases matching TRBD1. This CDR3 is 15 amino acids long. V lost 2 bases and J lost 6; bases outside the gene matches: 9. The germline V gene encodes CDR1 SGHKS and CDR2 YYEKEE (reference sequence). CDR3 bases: TGTGCCAGCAGCTTCTTTGGACAGGGTTCGGCTGAAGCTTTCTTT. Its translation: CASSFFGQGSAEAFF. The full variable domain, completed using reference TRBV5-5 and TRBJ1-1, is DAGVTQSPTHLIKTRGQQVTLRCSPISGHKSVSWYQQVLGQGPQFIFQYYEKEERGRGNFPDRFSARQFPNYSSELNVNALLLGDSALYLCASSFFGQGSAEAFFGQGTRLTVV.

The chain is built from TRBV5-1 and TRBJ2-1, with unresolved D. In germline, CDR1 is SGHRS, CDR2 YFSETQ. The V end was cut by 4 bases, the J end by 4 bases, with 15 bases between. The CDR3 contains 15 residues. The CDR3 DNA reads TGCGCCAGCAGCGGAACCGGCAGTCCGTACAATGAGCAGTTCTTC. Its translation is CASSGTGSPYNEQFF.

CDR3 in amino acids: CASSIRQVNEQFF. Here the CDR3 DNA reads TGTGCCAGTAGTATAAGGCAGGTAAATGAGCAGTTCTTC. The chain carries TRBV19 and TRBJ2-1; no definite D call. Germline-derived CDR1 and CDR2 are LNHDA and SQIVND (reference sequence). CDR3 length: 13 amino acids. Trimming took 2 bases from V and 7 from J, leaving 9 bases between them.

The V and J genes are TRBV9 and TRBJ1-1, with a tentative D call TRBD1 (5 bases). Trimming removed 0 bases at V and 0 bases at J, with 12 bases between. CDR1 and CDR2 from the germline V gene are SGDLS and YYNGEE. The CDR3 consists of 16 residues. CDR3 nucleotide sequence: TGTGCCAGCAGCGTAGTTGGGGGGACGGTGAACACTGAAGCTTTCTTT. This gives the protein CASSVVGGTVNTEAFF.

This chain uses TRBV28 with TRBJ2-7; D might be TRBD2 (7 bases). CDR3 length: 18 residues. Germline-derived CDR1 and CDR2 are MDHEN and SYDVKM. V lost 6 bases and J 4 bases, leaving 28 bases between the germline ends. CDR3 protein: CASRPTGGGRGVWYEQYF. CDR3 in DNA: TGTGCCAGCAGGCCAACTGGGGGGGGCAGGGGCGTTTGGTACGAGCAGTACTTC.

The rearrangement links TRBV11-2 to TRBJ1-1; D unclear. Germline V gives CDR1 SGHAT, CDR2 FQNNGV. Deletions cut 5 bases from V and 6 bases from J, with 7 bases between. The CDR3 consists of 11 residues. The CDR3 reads CASSQGPEAFF. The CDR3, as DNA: TGTGCCAGCAGCCAAGGACCTGAAGCTTTCTTT.

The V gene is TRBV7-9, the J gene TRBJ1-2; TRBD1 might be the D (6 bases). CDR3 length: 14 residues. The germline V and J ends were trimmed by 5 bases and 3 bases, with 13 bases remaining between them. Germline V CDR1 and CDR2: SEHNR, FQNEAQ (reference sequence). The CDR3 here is CASSPDRSYYGYTF. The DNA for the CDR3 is TGTGCCAGCAGCCCCGACAGGAGCTACTATGGCTACACCTTC.

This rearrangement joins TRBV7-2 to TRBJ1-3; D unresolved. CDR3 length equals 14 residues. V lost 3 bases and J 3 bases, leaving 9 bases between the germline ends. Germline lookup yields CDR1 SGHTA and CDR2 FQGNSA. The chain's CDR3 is CASSFPVVGNTIYF. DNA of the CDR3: TGTGCCAGCAGCTTCCCAGTGGTTGGAAACACCATATATTTT.

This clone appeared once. CDR3 sequence: CASSQVAGAETQYF. The CDR3 region has the DNA TGTGCCAGCAGCCAAGTAGCGGGTGCAGAGACCCAGTACTTC. This rearrangement joins TRBV3-1 (or the pseudogene TRBV3-2) to TRBJ2-5, with TRBD2 matching 7 bases. The CDR3 length is 14 residues. CDR1 and CDR2 from the germline V gene are LGHDT and YNNKEL (reference sequence). V lost 1 base to trimming and J lost 4 bases; unmatched junction nucleotides: 3.

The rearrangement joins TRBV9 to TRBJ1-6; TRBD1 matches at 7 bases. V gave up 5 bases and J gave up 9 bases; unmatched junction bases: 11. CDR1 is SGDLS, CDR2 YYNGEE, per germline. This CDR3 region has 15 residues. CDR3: CASSPTGNVGSPLHF. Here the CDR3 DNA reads TGTGCCAGCAGTCCGACAGGGAATGTAGGTTCACCCCTCCACTTT.

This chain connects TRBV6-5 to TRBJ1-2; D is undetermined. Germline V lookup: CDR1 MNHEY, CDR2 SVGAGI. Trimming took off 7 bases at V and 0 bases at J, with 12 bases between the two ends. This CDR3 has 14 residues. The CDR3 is CASKGKGSNYGYTF. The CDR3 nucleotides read TGTGCCAGCAAAGGGAAGGGATCTAACTATGGCTACACCTTC.

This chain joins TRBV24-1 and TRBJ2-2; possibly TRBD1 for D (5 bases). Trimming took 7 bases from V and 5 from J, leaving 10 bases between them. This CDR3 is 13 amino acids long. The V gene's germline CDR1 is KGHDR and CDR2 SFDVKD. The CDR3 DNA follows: TGTGCCACCAGCCAGGGATGGACCGGGGAGCTGTTTTTT. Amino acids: CATSQGWTGELFF.

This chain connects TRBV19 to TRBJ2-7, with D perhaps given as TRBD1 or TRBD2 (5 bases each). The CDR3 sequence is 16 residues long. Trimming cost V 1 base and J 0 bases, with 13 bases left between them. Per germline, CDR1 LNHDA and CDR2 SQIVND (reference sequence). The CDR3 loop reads CASSIGAGTGSYEQYF. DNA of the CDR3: TGTGCCAGTAGTATAGGGGCCGGGACGGGCTCCTACGAGCAGTACTTC. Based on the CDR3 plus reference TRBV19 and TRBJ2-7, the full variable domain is DGGITQSPKYLFRKEGQNVTLSCEQNLNHDAMYWYRQDPGQGLRLIYYSQIVNDFQKGDIAEGYSVSREKKESFPLTVTSAQKNPTAFYLCASSIGAGTGSYEQYFGPGTRLTVT.

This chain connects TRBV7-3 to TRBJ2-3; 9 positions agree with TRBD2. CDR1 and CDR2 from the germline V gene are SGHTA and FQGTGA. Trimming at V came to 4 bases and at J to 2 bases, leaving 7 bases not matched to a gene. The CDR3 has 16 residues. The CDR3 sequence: CASSSSGGGATDTQYF. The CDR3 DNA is TGTGCCAGCAGCTCTAGTGGCGGGGGGGCCACAGATACGCAGTATTTT.

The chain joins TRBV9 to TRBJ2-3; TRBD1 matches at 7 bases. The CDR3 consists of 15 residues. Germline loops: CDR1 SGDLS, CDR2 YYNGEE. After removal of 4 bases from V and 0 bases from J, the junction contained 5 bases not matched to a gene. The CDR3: CASSLRQGSTDTQYF. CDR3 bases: TGTGCCAGCAGCCTACGACAGGGTAGCACAGATACGCAGTATTTT.

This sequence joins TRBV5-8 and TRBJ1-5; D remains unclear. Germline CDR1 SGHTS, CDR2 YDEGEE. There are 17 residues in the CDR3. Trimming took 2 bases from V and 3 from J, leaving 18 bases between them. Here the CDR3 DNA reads TGTGCCAGCAGCTTTGGCCGTAGGAGTACTTACAATCAGCCCCAGCATTTT. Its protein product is CASSFGRRSTYNQPQHF.